Following are 28 T cell receptor beta chains from one sample sequenced in a study of blood T cell repertoires in COVID-19 (dated by TCRdb to the early 2020s). The library was produced with the immunoSEQ multiplex PCR assay. TCRdb carries this immuneACCESS record with in-frame sequences only. Its versions omit some clonotypes, under half of them owing to an unresolved V gene in the studies checked, with the rest unexplained. The sample yields about 260,000 clones; approximately 90% were counted once. Jointly, the top ten make up 3.7% of the sample. The source material was peripheral blood. These receptors were obtained from a woman aged 40 to 50 with acute or convalescent COVID-19.

This chain joins TRBV12-3 or TRBV12-4 and TRBJ1-2; a possible D gene is TRBD1 (6 bases). Trimming removed 6 bases from V and 4 bases from J, with 6 bases in between. This CDR3 is built from 11 residues. The CDR3 bases are TGTGCCAGCAGGGACAGCTATGGCTACACCTTC. It translates to CASRDSYGYTF.

The CDR3 sequence is CASSSIHAGTSPRNEQFF. The CDR3, as DNA: TGTGCCAGCAGCAGCATTCACGCCGGGACTAGTCCCCGCAATGAGCAGTTCTTC. The rearrangement links TRBV11-2 to TRBJ2-1; the match to TRBD2 covers 8 bases. V lost 5 bases and J lost 6; bases outside the gene matches: 18. Germline CDR1 and CDR2: SGHAT and FQNNGV. This CDR3 has 18 residues.

The V gene is TRBV27, the J gene TRBJ2-2; perhaps TRBD2 as D (6 bases). Germline V lookup: CDR1 MNHEY, CDR2 SMNVEV (reference sequence). CDR3 length: 14 amino acids. V was cut by 7 bases and J by 6 bases, with 15 bases left in between. The CDR3 sequence: CASTLIGLPGELFF. CDR3 DNA sequence: TGTGCCAGCACCCTCATAGGACTACCCGGGGAGCTGTTTTTT.

The chain is built from TRBV18 and TRBJ1-5, with 9 bases aligning to TRBD1. Germline-derived CDR1 and CDR2 are KGHSH and LQKENI. Trimming cost V 4 bases and J 9 bases; bases outside gene matches: 13. This CDR3 region has 16 residues. CDR3 region: CASSRPGQGDHRPQHF. In DNA, the CDR3 is TGTGCCAGCTCACGGCCGGGACAGGGAGATCATCGGCCCCAGCATTTT.

The V and J genes are TRBV21-1 and TRBJ1-2. TRBV21-1 is classified as a pseudogene. The CDR3 runs to 15 residues. CDR3 nucleotide sequence: TGTGCCAGCAGCAAAATCGGACGGGAAAACTATGGCTACACCTTC. It encodes CASSKIGRENYGYTF.

With respect to this clone: Different DNA sequences within this sample yield the same CDR3. This chain joins TRBV20-1 and TRBJ1-2; D is unclear. The V end lost 3 bases, the J end lost 4 bases, and 6 bases lay between the germline ends. Germline CDR1 and CDR2: DFQATT and SNEGSKA (reference sequence). This CDR3 region has 11 residues. The CDR3 region is CSASGSYGYTF. The CDR3 DNA sequence: TGCAGTGCTAGTGGGAGCTATGGCTACACCTTC.

The J gene is TRBJ2-5, the V gene TRBV2; D may be TRBD2 (7 bases). The germline V gene encodes CDR1 SNHLY and CDR2 FYNNEI. V was pared by 6 bases and J by 2 bases, with 13 bases between. This CDR3 is 14 amino acids long. CDR3: CASSTGRVQETQYF. For the CDR3, the DNA is TGTGCCAGCAGCACAGGGAGGGTTCAAGAGACCCAGTACTTC.

This chain uses TRBV6-6 with TRBJ1-2; no firm D call. There are 14 residues in the CDR3. Trimming took 0 bases from V and 4 from J, leaving 9 bases between them. Germline CDR1 reads MNHNY; CDR2 reads SVGAGI (reference sequence). The CDR3 protein is CASSYSLGSYGYTF. The CDR3 nucleotides are TGTGCCAGCAGTTACTCTCTTGGGAGCTATGGCTACACCTTC.

The genes are TRBV7-6 and TRBJ2-3; 9 nucleotides agree with TRBD2. V shed 3 bases, J shed 2 bases, and the junction held 6 bases outside the gene matches. Per germline, CDR1 SGHVS and CDR2 FNYEAQ. CDR3 length equals 16 residues. CDR3 coding DNA: TGTGCCAGCAGCTTCCTAGCGGGGACGACCACAGATACGCAGTATTTT. Protein product: CASSFLAGTTTDTQYF.

This clone was seen only a few times. The chain uses TRBV29-1 and TRBJ1-1, with TRBD1 identical over 7 bases. V lost 3 bases and J lost 13; bases outside the gene matches: 8. The germline V gene encodes CDR1 SQVTM and CDR2 ANQGSEA. The CDR3 runs to 11 residues. The CDR3 region is CSVDTGVQGFF. The CDR3 region has the DNA TGCAGCGTTGACACAGGGGTCCAGGGTTTCTTT.

This sequence joins TRBV21-1 and TRBJ1-4; the table's D gene call, TRBD1, was not cross checked with the DNA. TRBV21-1 counts as a pseudogene. The CDR3 is 13 amino acids. The CDR3: CASRTESNEKLFF. The CDR3 DNA follows: TGTGCCAGCAGGACAGAATCTAATGAAAAACTGTTTTTT.

The V and J genes are TRBV2 and TRBJ1-2; D unresolved. Germline V gives CDR1 SNHLY, CDR2 FYNNEI. Trimming stripped 2 bases from V and 3 bases from J, with 4 bases between. The length of the CDR3 is 12 residues. The CDR3 loop reads CASSESYYGYTF. The DNA for the CDR3 is TGTGCCAGCAGTGAATCTTACTATGGCTACACCTTC.

The V and J genes are TRBV6-5 and TRBJ1-2, with unresolved D. The V end was cut by 6 bases, the J end by 6 bases, with 11 bases between. This CDR3 spans 12 amino acids. The germline CDR1 and CDR2 sequences are MNHEY and SVGAGI. The chain's CDR3 is CASRGLRDGYTF. CDR3 nucleotide sequence: TGTGCCAGCAGAGGTTTGAGGGATGGCTACACCTTC.

In this sample, this clone turned up once. This sequence joins TRBV14 and TRBJ2-7, with 8 bases aligning to TRBD1. CDR3 length equals 14 residues. CDR1 is SGHDN and CDR2 is FVKESK in the germline V gene. The V and J ends lost 1 base and 6 bases, in that order; junction bases with no gene match: 5. CDR3 residues: CASSQGGQGGEQYV. In nucleotides, the CDR3 is TGTGCCAGCAGCCAAGGCGGACAGGGCGGCGAGCAGTACGTC.

As for this clone: Mismatch with germline at one junction end may stem from a read error. The chain recombines TRBV11-2 with TRBJ2-3, with 13 bases matching TRBD2. Per the germline V gene, CDR1 is SGHAT and CDR2 is FQNNGV. The CDR3 contains 14 residues. CDR3 loop: CASSSTTSGGAFPF. The DNA for the CDR3 is TGTGCCAGCAGCTCAACAACTAGCGGGGGGGCTTTTCCGTTT.

The genes are TRBV25-1 and TRBJ2-1; D is unclear. The CDR3 extends over 14 amino acids. V was trimmed by 2 bases and J by 1 base, leaving 6 bases between them. Germline CDR1 reads MGHDK; CDR2 reads SYGVNS. The CDR3 protein is CASSEPGSYNEQFF. The CDR3 nucleotides read TGTGCCAGCAGTGAACCCGGGTCCTACAATGAGCAGTTCTTC.

The chain couples TRBV2 to TRBJ2-5, with D perhaps matching TRBD1 (6 bases). V was pared by 4 bases and J by 6 bases, with 12 bases between. Germline CDR1 reads SNHLY; CDR2 reads FYNNEI. The CDR3 contains 13 residues. CDR3 amino acids: CASSARDIKTQYF. Written as DNA, the CDR3 is TGTGCCAGCAGTGCCCGGGACATAAAGACCCAGTACTTC.

The V gene is TRBV10-3, the J gene TRBJ2-1; 13 nucleotides agree with TRBD2. Trimming cost V 3 bases and J 6 bases; bases outside gene matches: 2. The CDR3 is 15 amino acids. The V gene's germline CDR1 is ENHRY and CDR2 SYGVKD. The CDR3 loop reads CAISELAGGINEQFF. Here the CDR3 DNA reads TGTGCCATCAGTGAACTAGCGGGGGGGATCAATGAGCAGTTCTTC.

The rearrangement joins TRBV5-1 to TRBJ1-1, with TRBD1 as a possible D gene (6 bases). The CDR3 is 15 residues long. Trimming pared 0 bases from V and 1 base from J, leaving 10 bases between. Looked up from germline, CDR1 is SGHRS and CDR2 is YFSETQ. CDR3 amino acids: CASSLVTGTNTEAFF. CDR3 sequence (DNA): TGCGCCAGCAGCTTGGTTACAGGGACGAACACTGAAGCTTTCTTT.

The rearrangement joins TRBV6-6 to TRBJ1-3, with D unresolved. Germline V gene data show CDR1 as MNHNY and CDR2 as SVGAGI (reference sequence). V lost 6 bases, J lost 0 bases, and 12 bases lay in between. The CDR3 consists of 15 residues. CDR3 loop: CASSSTGVSGNTIYF. In DNA form, the CDR3 reads TGTGCCAGCAGCTCAACGGGAGTCTCTGGAAACACCATATATTTT.

The chain employs TRBV7-9 and TRBJ2-3, with D perhaps TRBD1 (6 bases). V lost 5 bases, J lost 5 bases, and 11 bases lay in between. Per germline, CDR1 SEHNR and CDR2 FQNEAQ (reference sequence). CDR3 length equals 13 residues. The DNA of the CDR3 is TGTGCCAGCAGCCCACAGGGACAAGATACGCAGTATTTT. Its translation: CASSPQGQDTQYF.

The chain combines TRBV6-1 with TRBJ2-5, with D unclear. The CDR3 is made up of 15 amino acids. Germline CDR1 and CDR2: MNHNS and SASEGT. Trimming removed 2 bases from V and 1 base from J, with 11 bases in between. The DNA of the CDR3 is TGTGCCAGCAGTGAATTGGTGCGGATCCAAGAGACCCAGTACTTC. Protein product: CASSELVRIQETQYF.

This sequence joins TRBV2 and TRBJ1-5, with D possibly being TRBD1 (5 bases). Germline CDR1 and CDR2: SNHLY and FYNNEI. The length of the CDR3 is 15 residues. Between the trimmed V and J ends, which lost 5 bases and 0 bases, there was a span of 11 bases. The CDR3 bases are TGTGCCAGCAGTAATGGACACAATAGCAATCAGCCCCAGCATTTT. This encodes CASSNGHNSNQPQHF.

The CDR3 DNA reads TGTGCCAGCTCACCACATGCGGAATTTAACACTGAAGCTTTCTTT. This sequence encodes CASSPHAEFNTEAFF. V is TRBV18 and J is TRBJ1-1; D remains ambiguous. Germline V gene sequence: CDR1 KGHSH, CDR2 LQKENI. The CDR3 runs to 15 residues. Trimming removed 1 base from V and 2 bases from J, with 11 bases in between.

This clone appeared a few times. The chain employs TRBV11-2 and TRBJ2-7, with 7 bases identical to TRBD2. V dropped 5 bases and J dropped 5; count of bases not matched to a gene: 9. CDR1 and CDR2 from the germline V gene are SGHAT and FQNNGV. This CDR3 spans 14 amino acids. DNA for the CDR3: TGTGCCAGCAGCACGCGGGGGTACCGGGACGAGCAGTACGTC. Translation gives CASSTRGYRDEQYV.

The chain uses TRBV10-2 and TRBJ2-1; D is possibly TRBD2 (6 bases). Looked up from germline, CDR1 is WSHSY and CDR2 is SAAADI. This CDR3 is 13 amino acids long. Deletions cut 2 bases from V and 9 bases from J, with 11 bases between. In nucleotides, the CDR3 is TGCGCCAGCAGTGAGCTGGGGGGAGGTGAGCAGTTCTTC. This encodes CASSELGGGEQFF.

This chain joins TRBV5-6 and TRBJ1-2; D gene unclear. The CDR3 consists of 15 residues. The germline V and J ends were trimmed by 0 bases and 6 bases, with 15 bases remaining between them. CDR1 and CDR2 from the germline V gene are SGHDT and YYEEEE. Here the CDR3 DNA reads TGTGCCAGCAGCTTGGATACGGGAGCAGGCAATGGCTACACCTTC. Amino acids: CASSLDTGAGNGYTF. Complete variable domain (other parts from reference TRBV5-6 and TRBJ1-2): DAGVTQSPTHLIKTRGQQVTLRCSPKSGHDTVSWYQQALGQGPQFIFQYYEEEERQRGNFPDRFSGHQFPNYSSELNVNALLLGDSALYLCASSLDTGAGNGYTFGSGTRLTVV.

V and J are TRBV7-9 and TRBJ1-1; the match to TRBD1 covers 8 bases. J lost 10 bases, V lost 0 bases, and 10 bases had no gene match. The CDR3 is 15 amino acids. Germline V lookup: CDR1 SEHNR, CDR2 FQNEAQ (reference sequence). The CDR3 loop is CASSLAGGQVIPAFF. The CDR3 region has the DNA TGTGCCAGCAGCTTAGCCGGGGGACAGGTAATCCCAGCTTTCTTT.